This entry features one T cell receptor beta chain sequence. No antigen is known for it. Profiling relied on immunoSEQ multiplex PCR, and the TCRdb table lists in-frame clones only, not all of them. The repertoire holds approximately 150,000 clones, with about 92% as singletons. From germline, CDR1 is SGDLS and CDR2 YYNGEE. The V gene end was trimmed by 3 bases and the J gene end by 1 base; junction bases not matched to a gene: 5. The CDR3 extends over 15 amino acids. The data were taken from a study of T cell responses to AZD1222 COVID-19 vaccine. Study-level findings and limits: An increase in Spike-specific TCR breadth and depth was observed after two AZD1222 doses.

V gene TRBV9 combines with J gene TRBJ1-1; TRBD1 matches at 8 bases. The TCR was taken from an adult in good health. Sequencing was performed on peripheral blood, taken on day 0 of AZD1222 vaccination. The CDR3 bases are TGTGCCAGCAGCGGGACAGGGCCGGGGAACACTGAAGCTTTCTTT. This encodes CASSGTGPGNTEAFF.